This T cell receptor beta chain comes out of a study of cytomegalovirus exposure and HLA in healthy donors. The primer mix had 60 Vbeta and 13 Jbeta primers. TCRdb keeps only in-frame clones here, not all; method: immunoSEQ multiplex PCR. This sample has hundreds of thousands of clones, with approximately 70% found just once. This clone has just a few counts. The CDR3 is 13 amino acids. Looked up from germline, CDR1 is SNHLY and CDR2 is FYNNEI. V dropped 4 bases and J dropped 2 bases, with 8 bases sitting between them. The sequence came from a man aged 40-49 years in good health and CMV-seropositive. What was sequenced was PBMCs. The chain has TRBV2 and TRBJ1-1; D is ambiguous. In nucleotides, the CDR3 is TGTGCCAGCAGTGGGGAGGAAAACACTGAAGCTTTCTTT. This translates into CASSGEENTEAFF.